This T cell receptor beta chain was captured by sequencing in a study of CD8+ T cells in alopecia areata. Whole-study findings and limits: Tissue-resident alphabeta T cells belonging to normal skin likewise get sequenced within scalp specimens. Researchers reported that TCR sharing among patients proved less clear than in mice, possibly HLA-linked.

Investigators isolated RNA and reverse transcribed it into cDNA to act as the sequencing template. Assay used: immunoSEQ multiplex PCR; TCRdb lists only in-frame clones, some missing. The sample lists 200,000 to 250,000 clones, around three fifths occurring once. CDR1 and CDR2 from the germline V gene are SGDLS and YYNGEE. V gave up 3 bases and J gave up 2 bases; unmatched junction bases: 4. CDR3 length equals 14 residues. This clone has just one count. What it binds is not known. V is TRBV9 and J is TRBJ1-2; 7 nucleotides agree with TRBD1. The sequence was obtained from a human donor in good health. The sample consisted of CD8+ T cells sorted from blood. The CDR3 loop is CASSGQGSNYGYTF. The CDR3 DNA sequence: TGTGCCAGCAGCGGACAGGGTTCGAACTATGGCTACACCTTC. Complete variable domain (other parts from reference TRBV9 and TRBJ1-2): DSGVTQTPKHLITATGQRVTLRCSPRSGDLSVYWYQQSLDQGLQFLIQYYNGEERAKGNILERFSAQQFPDLHSELNLSSLELGDSALYFCASSGQGSNYGYTFGSGTRLTVV.